One and the same sample provided the 16 T cell receptor beta chains below, sequenced in a study of blood T cell repertoires in COVID-19. Produced via immunoSEQ multiplex PCR; TCRdb's table is partial and in-frame only. Of about 270,000 clones in the sample, approximately 81% were seen once. Sample: peripheral blood. The origin of the receptors is a woman in her sixties or seventies with active or convalescent COVID-19.

The rearrangement joins TRBV7-9 to TRBJ1-1, with 7 bases fitting TRBD1. Unmatched junction bases numbered 6, after V lost 4 bases and J lost 1 base. CDR3 length equals 15 residues. Germline V lookup: CDR1 SEHNR, CDR2 FQNEAQ (reference sequence). For the CDR3, the DNA is TGTGCCAGCAGCTCATTACAGGGGACGAACACTGAAGCTTTCTTT. Protein sequence: CASSSLQGTNTEAFF.

The chain has TRBV2 and TRBJ2-3, with 8 nucleotides matching TRBD1. The CDR3 runs to 14 residues. The trim removed 5 bases at V and 4 bases at J, leaving 5 bases unmatched. Per the germline V gene, CDR1 is SNHLY and CDR2 is FYNNEI. The CDR3 sequence: CASSPSRGPDTQYF. CDR3 sequence (DNA): TGTGCCAGCAGTCCCTCCAGGGGGCCAGATACGCAGTATTTT.

This clone was seen only a few times. The chain carries TRBV10-3 and TRBJ2-2; 9 nucleotides agree with TRBD2. This CDR3 comprises 18 residues. V was pared by 2 bases and J by 4 bases, with 11 bases of the junction left unmatched. Germline lookup yields CDR1 ENHRY and CDR2 SYGVKD. CDR3 nucleotide sequence: TGTGCCATCAGTGAGCTAGCGGGGTCCGGAACGAGCACCGGGGAGCTGTTTTTT. This encodes CAISELAGSGTSTGELFF.

V usage is TRBV3-1 (or the pseudogene TRBV3-2) and J usage is TRBJ2-3; 8 positions agree with TRBD2. Germline CDR1 and CDR2: LGHDT and YNNKEL (reference sequence). This CDR3 is 17 amino acids long. The ends lost 4 bases at V and 4 bases at J; junction bases unmatched: 13. The CDR3 reads CASSRGRIGGVADTQYF. The CDR3 bases are TGTGCCAGCAGCCGTGGACGTATCGGGGGGGTTGCAGATACGCAGTATTTT.

There are a few counts of this clone. The rearrangement links TRBV27 to TRBJ2-2, with 9 positions matching TRBD1. The CDR3 extends over 15 amino acids. CDR1 and CDR2 from the germline V gene are MNHEY and SMNVEV (reference sequence). Germline trimming cut 6 bases from V and 4 bases from J; bases unmatched to any gene: 6. CDR3 residues: CASRDRGTGTGELFF. CDR3 nucleotide sequence: TGTGCCAGCAGGGACAGGGGAACAGGCACCGGGGAGCTGTTTTTT.

In its sample, this clone was seen a few times. The genes are TRBV7-3 and TRBJ2-3; 10 bases are shared with TRBD2. The germline gives CDR1 SGHTA, CDR2 FQGTGA. This CDR3 has 17 residues. V lost 0 bases to trimming and J lost 4 bases; unmatched junction nucleotides: 7. The CDR3 sequence is CASSLTWLAGAADTQYF. The CDR3 DNA sequence: TGTGCCAGCAGCTTAACGTGGCTAGCGGGGGCCGCAGATACGCAGTATTTT.

The rearrangement links TRBV5-1 to TRBJ2-2, with TRBD2 matching 10 bases. The CDR3 extends over 15 amino acids. V dropped 2 bases and J dropped 6; count of bases not matched to a gene: 4. Germline CDR1 and CDR2: SGHRS and YFSETQ. The CDR3, as DNA: TGCGCCAGCAGCTTTAGCGGGGGGCCCGCCGGGGAGCTGTTTTTT. Amino acids: CASSFSGGPAGELFF.

The chain links TRBV4-3 to TRBJ1-6; the D is unclear. V was cut by 2 bases and J by 14 bases, with 16 bases left in between. The CDR3 consists of 14 residues. Looked up from germline, CDR1 is LGHNA and CDR2 is YSLEER. The CDR3 region is CASSQNRVSGTLHF. DNA for the CDR3: TGCGCCAGCAGCCAAAATCGTGTAAGTGGCACCCTCCACTTT.

V is TRBV19 and J is TRBJ1-5, with 9 bases matching TRBD1. The CDR3 is made up of 17 amino acids. Germline V gene sequence: CDR1 LNHDA, CDR2 SQIVND (reference sequence). V lost 3 bases, J lost 2 bases, and 8 bases stayed unmatched. CDR3 sequence: CASSIVGQGGGNQPQHF. The CDR3 nucleotides read TGTGCCAGTAGTATCGTGGGACAGGGCGGTGGCAATCAGCCCCAGCATTTT.

This chain links TRBV12-3 or TRBV12-4 with TRBJ1-3; D remains unclear. V lost 6 bases and J lost 4, with 4 bases in between. There are 11 residues in the CDR3. CDR3 in amino acids: CASSLGNTIYF. CDR3 in DNA: TGTGCCAGCAGCCTGGGAAACACCATATATTTT.

The rearrangement joins TRBV10-3 to TRBJ1-2; D is uncertain. Germline assignment: CDR1 ENHRY and CDR2 SYGVKD. The CDR3 loop spans 11 amino acids. Trimming cost V 3 bases and J 6 bases, with 5 bases left between them. The chain's CDR3 is CAISDQNGYTF. DNA of the CDR3: TGTGCCATCAGTGACCAGAATGGCTACACCTTC.

The J gene is TRBJ2-2, the V gene TRBV1; no DNA check was done on the table's D call, TRBD1. TRBV1 is a pseudogene locus. The CDR3 has 18 residues. CDR3 region: CTSSQEDRTGPYTGELFF. CDR3 in DNA: TGCACCAGCAGCCAAGAGGATCGGACAGGGCCCTACACCGGGGAGCTGTTTTTT.

V gene TRBV7-3 combines with J gene TRBJ2-1; 11 nucleotides agree with TRBD2. Per germline, CDR1 SGHTA and CDR2 FQGTGA. J lost 7 bases, V lost 2 bases, and 7 bases had no gene match. The CDR3 contains 16 residues. CDR3 sequence: CASSLGQGLAVNEQFF. CDR3 DNA: TGTGCCAGCAGCTTAGGGCAGGGACTAGCGGTTAATGAGCAGTTCTTC.

This clone was counted a single time. This sequence joins TRBV10-1 and TRBJ1-2, with 7 bases aligning to TRBD1. Germline loops: CDR1 WNHNN, CDR2 SYGVQD (reference sequence). The V segment lost 0 bases and the J segment 7 bases; nucleotides outside the gene matches: 26. CDR3 length: 21 residues. The CDR3 bases are TGCGCCAGCAGTGAGTCGATCGCCGGGAAAGGAGTCCGGGACAGAAGGGGTGGCTACACCTTC. This encodes CASSESIAGKGVRDRRGGYTF.

The rearrangement links TRBV7-2 to TRBJ2-5; 8 positions agree with TRBD2. The V and J ends lost 5 bases and 5 bases, in that order; junction bases with no gene match: 7. This CDR3 contains 14 residues. Germline V CDR1 and CDR2: SGHTA, FQGNSA. The CDR3 DNA reads as TGTGCCAGCAGCAAGATGCGGGGGGAGGAGACCCAGTACTTC. Protein: CASSKMRGEETQYF.

The chain has TRBV7-9 and TRBJ1-6; possibly TRBD1 for D (6 bases). The CDR3 covers 16 residues. Per the germline V gene, CDR1 is SEHNR and CDR2 is FQNEAQ (reference sequence). Trimming pared 1 base from V and 10 bases from J, leaving 17 bases between. The CDR3: CASSLGVGGYGSPLHF. The CDR3 region has the DNA TGTGCCAGCAGCTTAGGGGTAGGGGGTTATGGATCACCCCTCCACTTT.